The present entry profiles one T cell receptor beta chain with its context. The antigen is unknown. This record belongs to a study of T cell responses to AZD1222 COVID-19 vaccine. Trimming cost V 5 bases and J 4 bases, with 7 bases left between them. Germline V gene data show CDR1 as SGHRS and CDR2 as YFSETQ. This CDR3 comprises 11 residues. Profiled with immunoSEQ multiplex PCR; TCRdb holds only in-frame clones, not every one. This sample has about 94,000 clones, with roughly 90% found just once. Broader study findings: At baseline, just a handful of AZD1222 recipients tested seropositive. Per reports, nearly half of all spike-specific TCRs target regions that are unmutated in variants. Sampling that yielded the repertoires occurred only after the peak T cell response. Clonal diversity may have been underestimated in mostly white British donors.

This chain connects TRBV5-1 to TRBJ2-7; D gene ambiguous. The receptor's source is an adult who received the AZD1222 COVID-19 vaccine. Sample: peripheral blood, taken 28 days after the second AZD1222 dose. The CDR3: CASSLNYEQYF. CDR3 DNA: TGCGCCAGCAGTTTGAATTACGAGCAGTACTTC. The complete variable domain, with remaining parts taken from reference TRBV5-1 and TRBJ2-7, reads KAGVTQTPRYLIKTRGQQVTLSCSPISGHRSVSWYQQTPGQGLQFLFEYFSETQRNKGNFPGRFSGRQFSNSRSEMNVSTLELGDSALYLCASSLNYEQYFGPGTRLTVT.